The 25 T cell receptor beta chains in this list originate from one sample, sequenced in a study of T cell changes during pregnancy in multiple sclerosis. Produced via immunoSEQ multiplex PCR; TCRdb's table is partial and in-frame only. The sample records tens of thousands of clones, 80% to 90% being singletons. Here the sequenced sample was peripheral blood, taken before pregnancy. The receptors were gathered from a female donor with multiple sclerosis, enrolled in a pregnancy study.

The chain joins TRBV5-4 to TRBJ2-2; TRBD2 agrees at 7 bases. V lost 3 bases and J lost 4; bases outside the gene matches: 6. Germline assignment: CDR1 SGHNT and CDR2 YYREEE (reference sequence). The CDR3 runs 15 residues. CDR3 coding DNA: TGTGCCAGCAGCTCGGGAGGAGATATCACCGGGGAGCTGTTTTTT. Protein product: CASSSGGDITGELFF.

The chain recombines TRBV6-4 with TRBJ1-2; 9 bases are shared with TRBD1. Germline CDR1 is MRHNA and CDR2 is SNTAGT. The CDR3 covers 16 residues. Trimming cost V 4 bases and J 6 bases; bases outside gene matches: 12. The CDR3 DNA reads as TGTGCCAGCAGTGGATCTCCGGGACAGGGAGGAGATGGCTACACCTTC. It codes for CASSGSPGQGGDGYTF.

The CDR3 spells CASTRTGAERNQPQHF. The CDR3 DNA reads TGTGCCAGTACCCGAACAGGGGCCGAGCGAAATCAGCCCCAGCATTTT. The chain uses TRBV19 and TRBJ1-5; TRBD1 agrees at 7 bases. Germline trimming cut 7 bases from V and 4 bases from J; bases unmatched to any gene: 13. CDR3 length: 16 amino acids. The germline gives CDR1 LNHDA, CDR2 SQIVND (reference sequence).

This chain joins TRBV11-2 and TRBJ2-7, with unresolved D. This CDR3 region has 17 residues. Germline CDR1 and CDR2: SGHAT and FQNNGV. V was cut by 5 bases and J by 6 bases, with 26 bases left in between. The CDR3 nucleotides read TGTGCCAGCAGCAGAAGGCTCGACTCGACCCTCGGCTTCGAGCAGTACTTC. It translates to CASSRRLDSTLGFEQYF. Using reference TRBV11-2 and TRBJ2-7 for the parts outside the CDR3, the full variable domain is EAGVAQSPRYKIIEKRQSVAFWCNPISGHATLYWYQQILGQGPKLLIQFQNNGVVDDSQLPKDRFSAERLKGVDSTLKIQPAKLEDSAVYLCASSRRLDSTLGFEQYFGPGTRLTVT.

The chain couples TRBV29-1 to TRBJ1-2; D possibly corresponds to TRBD1 (6 bases). The CDR3 has 11 residues. Between the trimmed V and J ends, which lost 6 bases and 8 bases, there was a span of 13 bases. Germline CDR1 SQVTM, CDR2 ANQGSEA. Here the CDR3 DNA reads TGCAGCGTCCAAGGGGGGGGAGGCTACACCTTC. Translating it yields CSVQGGGGYTF.

The chain's CDR3 is CAWNISPADTQYF. CDR3 DNA: TGTGCCTGGAATATTTCTCCAGCAGATACGCAGTATTTT. This chain links TRBV30 with TRBJ2-3; D unresolved. V was pared by 4 bases and J by 4 bases, with 12 bases between. This CDR3 region has 13 residues. The germline V gene encodes CDR1 GTSNPN and CDR2 SVGIG (reference sequence).

This clone was observed a few times. The V and J genes are TRBV5-4 and TRBJ2-7; 11 bases are a match to TRBD2. Losses at the gene ends were 4 bases for V and 7 bases for J; bases not matched to a gene: 10. The CDR3 length is 15 residues. The germline gives CDR1 SGHNT, CDR2 YYREEE (reference sequence). This CDR3 is CASSPGTSGFVEQYF. In DNA, the CDR3 is TGTGCCAGCAGCCCCGGGACTAGCGGTTTTGTGGAGCAGTACTTC.

The genes are TRBV2 and TRBJ1-6, with D perhaps TRBD1 (5 bases). V dropped 11 bases and J dropped 7 bases, with 18 bases sitting between them. The CDR3 sequence is 14 residues long. Germline V lookup: CDR1 SNHLY, CDR2 FYNNEI. The CDR3, as DNA: TGTGCCGGAGGGGCAGGTCATAACAATTCACCCCTCCACTTT. Its translation is CAGGAGHNNSPLHF.

V usage is TRBV27 and J usage is TRBJ1-3; D gene unclear. The CDR3 loop spans 15 amino acids. V lost 6 bases, J lost 2 bases, and 14 bases lay in between. Germline V gives CDR1 MNHEY, CDR2 SMNVEV (reference sequence). DNA for the CDR3: TGTGCCAGCAGGCCGGACTTGTCTACTGGAAACACCATATATTTT. Amino acid sequence: CASRPDLSTGNTIYF.

The rearrangement joins TRBV11-2 to TRBJ2-7; TRBD1 might be the D (6 bases). CDR1 and CDR2 (germline): SGHAT, FQNNGV. This CDR3 spans 14 amino acids. V was clipped by 4 bases and J by 5 bases, with 15 bases between them. Written as DNA, the CDR3 is TGTGCCAGCAGCTCCAACAGGGTACCCCACGAGCAGTACTTC. Amino acids: CASSSNRVPHEQYF. Full variable domain (missing parts from reference TRBV11-2 and TRBJ2-7): EAGVAQSPRYKIIEKRQSVAFWCNPISGHATLYWYQQILGQGPKLLIQFQNNGVVDDSQLPKDRFSAERLKGVDSTLKIQPAKLEDSAVYLCASSSNRVPHEQYFGPGTRLTVT.

For the CDR3, the DNA is TGTGCCAGCAGCTCCAACCCCTCCGGGACACTTAACTACGAGCAGTACTTC. Translating gives CASSSNPSGTLNYEQYF. The chain carries TRBV7-2 and TRBJ2-7; tentatively, D is TRBD1 (6 bases). This CDR3 contains 17 residues. In germline, CDR1 is SGHTA, CDR2 FQGNSA. V was pared by 4 bases and J by 3 bases, with 22 bases between.

This clone showed up just once. This sequence joins TRBV13 and TRBJ2-3, with a tentative D call TRBD2 (6 bases). This CDR3 comprises 14 residues. CDR1 is PRHDT, CDR2 FYEKMQ, per germline (reference sequence). V lost 4 bases and J 5 bases, leaving 13 bases between the germline ends. DNA for the CDR3: TGTGCCAGCAGCTCGCCGGAGGAGGGAGATACGCAGTATTTT. It codes for CASSSPEEGDTQYF. Together with reference TRBV13 and TRBJ2-3, the CDR3 gives the full variable domain: AAGVIQSPRHLIKEKRETATLKCYPIPRHDTVYWYQQGPGQDPQFLISFYEKMQSDKGSIPDRFSAQQFSDYHSELNMSSLELGDSALYFCASSSPEEGDTQYFGPGTRLTVL.

The sample holds one count of this clone. The genes are TRBV21-1 and TRBJ1-1. TRBV21-1 is tagged as a pseudogene. The CDR3 is made up of 15 amino acids. The CDR3 nucleotides read TGTGCCAGCAGCTCTCGGGTTAGCAAATACACTGAAGCTTTCTTT. This translates into CASSSRVSKYTEAFF.

This clone was detected once. This chain joins TRBV9 and TRBJ2-2; D uncertain. Germline lookup yields CDR1 SGDLS and CDR2 YYNGEE. Trimming pared 3 bases from V and 3 bases from J, leaving 9 bases between. This CDR3 is 14 amino acids long. Here the CDR3 DNA reads TGTGCCAGCAGCGGACATAGTGACACCGGGGAGCTGTTTTTT. Translated: CASSGHSDTGELFF.

The chain couples TRBV5-1 to TRBJ2-3, with a possible D match to TRBD2 (6 bases). From germline, CDR1 is SGHRS and CDR2 YFSETQ. Trimming took 9 bases from V and 5 from J, leaving 19 bases between them. CDR3 length: 14 amino acids. CDR3 in DNA: TGCGCCACCGGGCCCGGAGGGGTGGAAGATACGCAGTATTTT. Encoded protein: CATGPGGVEDTQYF.

The chain recombines TRBV4-1 with TRBJ1-5; 12 bases fit TRBD1. CDR3 length: 16 amino acids. Germline CDR1 and CDR2: MGHRA and YSYEKL. The V gene end was trimmed by 0 bases and the J gene end by 7 bases; junction bases not matched to a gene: 4. CDR3 sequence (DNA): TGCGCCAGCAGCCAAGAAGGGACAGGGGGCAGGCAGCCCCAGCATTTT. This translates into CASSQEGTGGRQPQHF.

V gene TRBV7-2 combines with J gene TRBJ2-3; 9 bases fit TRBD2. CDR1 is SGHTA and CDR2 is FQGNSA in the germline V gene. This CDR3 contains 15 residues. Losses at the gene ends were 4 bases for V and 1 base for J; bases not matched to a gene: 3. CDR3 coding DNA: TGTGCCAGCAGCTATGTAGCGGGGGGCACAGATACGCAGTATTTT. This codes for CASSYVAGGTDTQYF.

This clone was detected only a few times. V usage is TRBV7-7 and J usage is TRBJ2-2; 8 bases are a match to TRBD1. The germline V gene encodes CDR1 SSHAT and CDR2 FNYEAQ (reference sequence). The CDR3 spans 15 residues. V was pared by 6 bases and J by 4 bases, with 7 bases of the junction left unmatched. In DNA, the CDR3 is TGTGCCAGCAGTCCCCGGACAGGGAGCACCGGGGAGCTGTTTTTT. It translates to CASSPRTGSTGELFF.

The chain is built from TRBV5-1 and TRBJ2-7; tentative D call: TRBD2 (5 bases). Germline V CDR1 and CDR2: SGHRS, YFSETQ. CDR3 length: 15 residues. Between the trimmed V and J ends, which lost 4 bases and 2 bases, there was a span of 16 bases. In DNA form, the CDR3 reads TGCGCCAGCAGCCCCCGGCTCCCGGGGACCTACGAGCAGTACTTC. It specifies CASSPRLPGTYEQYF. The full variable domain, its missing parts supplied by reference TRBV5-1 and TRBJ2-7, is KAGVTQTPRYLIKTRGQQVTLSCSPISGHRSVSWYQQTPGQGLQFLFEYFSETQRNKGNFPGRFSGRQFSNSRSEMNVSTLELGDSALYLCASSPRLPGTYEQYFGPGTRLTVT.

In this sample, this clone turned up a few times. The chain carries TRBV5-1 and TRBJ2-5; 7 nucleotides align to TRBD1. The CDR3 has 14 residues. Germline trimming cut 3 bases from V and 3 bases from J; bases unmatched to any gene: 5. CDR1 and CDR2 (germline): SGHRS, YFSETQ. The CDR3 DNA reads as TGCGCCAGCAGCTCGGGACAGCAAGAAGAGACCCAGTACTTC. Residues: CASSSGQQEETQYF.

This clone was recorded a few times. This chain links TRBV2 with TRBJ1-5; D not resolved. Germline lookup yields CDR1 SNHLY and CDR2 FYNNEI. The V gene lost 2 bases and the J gene lost 7 bases, with 9 bases spanning the gap. There are 13 residues in the CDR3. The CDR3 region has the DNA TGTGCCAGCAGTGAATCCGGGTGGCAGCCCCAGCATTTT. Its translation: CASSESGWQPQHF.

On this clone: The same CDR3 is also encoded by other DNA sequences in this sample. CDR3 bases: TGTGCCAGTAGGGGCGATGGGACTACCTACAATGAGCAGTTCTTC. Translated: CASRGDGTTYNEQFF. The chain carries TRBV6-6 and TRBJ2-1, with TRBD2 matching 7 bases. The CDR3 spans 15 residues. V was pared by 9 bases and J by 2 bases, with 10 bases of the junction left unmatched. Looked up from germline, CDR1 is MNHNY and CDR2 is SVGAGI (reference sequence).

The chain employs TRBV19 and TRBJ2-3; a weak D match, TRBD1 (5 bases). The CDR3 extends over 14 amino acids. Looked up from germline, CDR1 is LNHDA and CDR2 is SQIVND (reference sequence). Trimming shortened V by 5 bases and J by 5 bases, and 14 bases separated the two germline ends. The CDR3 sequence is CASSEWQGQDTQYF. In DNA form, the CDR3 reads TGTGCCAGTAGTGAATGGCAGGGTCAAGATACGCAGTATTTT.

The chain combines TRBV5-5 with TRBJ2-7, with D maybe TRBD2 (6 bases). The CDR3 has 14 residues. With 2 bases removed from V and 1 base from J, the gap between germline ends came to 10 bases. Germline V gives CDR1 SGHKS, CDR2 YYEKEE (reference sequence). The CDR3 DNA sequence: TGTGCCAGCAGCTTCGGGAGACCATCCTACGAGCAGTACTTC. Its translation: CASSFGRPSYEQYF.

This chain joins TRBV6-1 and TRBJ1-5, with 8 bases that match TRBD1. The CDR3 loop spans 15 amino acids. Per the germline V gene, CDR1 is MNHNS and CDR2 is SASEGT. The J segment lost 2 bases and the V segment lost 4 bases, leaving 4 bases of the junction unmatched. The CDR3 nucleotides are TGTGCCAGCAGTGGGACAGGGATCGGCAATCAGCCCCAGCATTTT. Protein sequence: CASSGTGIGNQPQHF.